One T cell receptor beta chain is described in this entry. Authors' methods: Amplification from reference gene primers served as the basis for estimated nucleated cell counts. The repertoire was sequenced with immunoSEQ multiplex PCR; TCRdb's copy has only in-frame clones and lacks some. That table supplies the V and J calls and clone size; D and trimming were determined from the DNA. The table has approximately 210,000 clones, roughly 94% seen once. This sample was taken from a study of blood T cell repertoires in COVID-19. Study-wide background: Acute-phase and convalescent COVID-19 samples originated in the United States, Italy and Spain. In each case, the material was cDNA or gDNA derived from T cells, B-cell-depleted T cells, or PBMCs.

Germline lookup yields CDR1 GTSNPN and CDR2 SVGIG (reference sequence). Unmatched junction bases numbered 7, after V lost 5 bases and J lost 7 bases. This CDR3 contains 12 residues. V and J are TRBV30 and TRBJ2-7; 8 bases align to TRBD1. The clonotype originates from a man younger than 45 with acute or convalescent COVID-19. The sequenced sample was peripheral blood. The CDR3 sequence: CAWRQGAREQYF. The CDR3, as DNA: TGTGCCTGGCGGCAGGGGGCGCGGGAGCAGTACTTC.